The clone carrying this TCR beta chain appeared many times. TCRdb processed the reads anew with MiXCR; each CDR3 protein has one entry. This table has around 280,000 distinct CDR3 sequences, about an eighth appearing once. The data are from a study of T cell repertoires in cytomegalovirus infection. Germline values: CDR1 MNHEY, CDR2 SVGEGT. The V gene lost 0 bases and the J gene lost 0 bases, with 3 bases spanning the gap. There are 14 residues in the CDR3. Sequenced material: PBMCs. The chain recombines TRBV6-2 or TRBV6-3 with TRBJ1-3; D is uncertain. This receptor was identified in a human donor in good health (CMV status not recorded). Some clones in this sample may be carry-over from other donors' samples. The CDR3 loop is CASSYSTSGNTIYF. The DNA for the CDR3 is TGTGCCAGCAGTTACTCAACCTCTGGAAACACCATATATTTT.